This entry is about one T cell receptor beta chain. Antigen unknown. The data were obtained in a study of siplizumab effects on memory and regulatory T cells. V gave up 8 bases and J gave up 2 bases, with 6 bases separating them. The CDR3 is 11 residues long. Germline loops: CDR1 MNHNS, CDR2 SASEGT. Notes on the study in general: Fewer alloreactive sequences mapped to unstimulated CD4+ memory cells under siplizumab. Confirmatory evidence of suppressive function in proliferating siplizumab-culture Tregs was not obtained. Naive T cells apparently outstripped memory cells in diversity and seemed major alloresponse contributors.

Profiled with immunoSEQ multiplex PCR; TCRdb holds only in-frame clones, not every one. Here the sample spans about 120,000 clones, around 94% being singletons. The rearrangement joins TRBV6-1 to TRBJ1-2; D remains unclear. The clonotype comes from a human donor in good health. Material for sequencing was non-Treg CD4+ T cells sorted from blood. The CDR3 region has the DNA TGTGCCAGCTTTTCCAACTATGGCTACACCTTC. This sequence encodes CASFSNYGYTF.